The 3 T cell receptor beta chains below were found in one sample sequenced in a study of blood T cell repertoires in COVID-19. Produced via immunoSEQ multiplex PCR; TCRdb's table is partial and in-frame only. The data hold about 42,000 clones, with about three quarters observed a single time. Sequencing was done on a sample of peripheral blood. Every receptor here comes from a woman in her 70s with acute or convalescent COVID-19.

The rearrangement uses TRBV7-2 and TRBJ1-5, with D tentatively TRBD1 (6 bases). CDR1 SGHTA and CDR2 FQGNSA come from the germline V gene. This CDR3 comprises 15 residues. The V and J ends lost 1 base and 4 bases respectively, with 11 bases between them. For the CDR3, the DNA is TGTGCCAGCAGCTTAGTTGGGGACACAAATCAGCCCCAGCATTTT. Its protein is CASSLVGDTNQPQHF.

This clone showed up many times. The chain recombines TRBV18 with TRBJ1-5, with D maybe TRBD1 (6 bases). CDR3 length equals 16 residues. V was pared by 1 base and J by 3 bases, with 13 bases between. Germline-derived CDR1 and CDR2 are KGHSH and LQKENI. CDR3 bases: TGTGCCAGCTCACCACAAAGGGGGGGTCCCAATCAGCCCCAGCATTTT. It translates to CASSPQRGGPNQPQHF.

The chain recombines TRBV7-9 with TRBJ1-1; maybe TRBD1 (5 bases). CDR1 is SEHNR and CDR2 is FQNEAQ in the germline V gene (reference sequence). CDR3 size: 13 residues. V was cut by 7 bases and J by 5 bases, with 14 bases left in between. CDR3 coding DNA: TGTGCCAGCACCCGGACTGGGGGGACTGAAGCTTTCTTT. This sequence encodes CASTRTGGTEAFF. Variable domain in full (rest from reference TRBV7-9 and TRBJ1-1): DTGVSQNPRHKITKRGQNVTFRCDPISEHNRLYWYRQTLGQGPEFLTYFQNEAQLEKSRLLSDRFSAERPKGSFSTLEIQRTEQGDSAMYLCASTRTGGTEAFFGQGTRLTVV.